The 22 T cell receptor beta chains in this list originate from one sample, sequenced in a study of CD8+ T cells in alopecia areata. RNA extraction and reverse transcription yielded cDNA as sequencing template. Sequencing used immunoSEQ multiplex PCR; TCRdb keeps in-frame clones, though not all of them. The repertoire consists of under 250,000 clones, with 50% to 70% occurring once and the leading ten covering less than 0.6%. The sequences come from CD4+ T cells sorted from blood, collected at week 0. These receptor sequences come from a human donor with alopecia areata.

The chain recombines TRBV5-4 with TRBJ1-4; TRBD1 agrees at 8 bases. This CDR3 contains 15 residues. Germline CDR1 is SGHNT and CDR2 is YYREEE (reference sequence). With V trimmed by 3 bases and J by 7 bases, 8 bases remained unmatched. The CDR3, as DNA: TGTGCCAGCAGCTCGGCCCGGACAGGGATTGAAAAACTGTTTTTT. Translated, it gives CASSSARTGIEKLFF.

The rearrangement links TRBV23-1 to TRBJ2-7; 9 bases are shared with TRBD1. Being an ORF, TRBV23-1 has a function that is uncertain. The CDR3 is 17 amino acids. V shed 6 bases and J 2 bases; nucleotides not matched to a gene: 14. CDR3 DNA sequence: TGCGCCAGCAGGACTTTTCGTGGGACAGGGAAAACCTACGAGCAGTACTTC. Protein sequence: CASRTFRGTGKTYEQYF.

This rearrangement joins TRBV6-6 to TRBJ2-1; tentatively, D is TRBD1 (6 bases). The CDR3 extends over 12 amino acids. Germline loops: CDR1 MNHNY, CDR2 SVGAGI (reference sequence). Trimming cost V 7 bases and J 5 bases, with 9 bases left between them. Here the CDR3 reads CASNAGDNEQFF. The DNA for the CDR3 is TGTGCCAGCAATGCAGGGGACAATGAGCAGTTCTTC.

J is TRBJ1-1 and V is TRBV29-1; weak D call: TRBD1 (5 bases). The V gene lost 5 bases and the J gene lost 8 bases, with 21 bases spanning the gap. The germline V gene encodes CDR1 SQVTM and CDR2 ANQGSEA. This CDR3 is built from 14 residues. The CDR3 DNA sequence: TGCAGCGTTCCCAAGAGGGGCCAGGCGGGGGAAGCTTTCTTT. It codes for CSVPKRGQAGEAFF.

The CDR3 region has the DNA TGTGCCAGCAGTGATACCCACAAGACTGAAGCTTTCTTT. Encoded protein: CASSDTHKTEAFF. The V call is TRBV25-1, the J call TRBJ1-1; no definite D call. V was shortened by 3 bases and J by 5 bases, with 10 bases between the two germline ends. Germline values: CDR1 MGHDK, CDR2 SYGVNS. The CDR3 extends over 13 amino acids.

The chain employs TRBV5-5 and TRBJ2-1; D gene uncertain. This CDR3 is 11 amino acids long. CDR1 and CDR2 (germline): SGHKS, YYEKEE (reference sequence). The ends were cut back, 4 bases at V and 6 bases at J, with 5 bases in the middle. Written as DNA, the CDR3 is TGTGCCAGCAGCCACACCAATGAGCAGTTCTTC. Amino acid sequence: CASSHTNEQFF. Based on the CDR3 plus reference TRBV5-5 and TRBJ2-1, the full variable domain is DAGVTQSPTHLIKTRGQQVTLRCSPISGHKSVSWYQQVLGQGPQFIFQYYEKEERGRGNFPDRFSARQFPNYSSELNVNALLLGDSALYLCASSHTNEQFFGPGTRLTVL.

CDR3 amino acids: CAWSSTGTWTYF. CDR3 nucleotide sequence: TGTGCCTGGAGCTCCACAGGGACGTGGACGTACTTC. The rearrangement links TRBV30 to TRBJ2-7; a weak D match, TRBD1 (6 bases). V was trimmed by 3 bases and J by 12 bases, leaving 18 bases between them. Germline V gene data show CDR1 as GTSNPN and CDR2 as SVGIG (reference sequence). CDR3 size: 12 residues.

V gene TRBV7-9 combines with J gene TRBJ2-5; 14 positions match TRBD2. Looked up from germline, CDR1 is SEHNR and CDR2 is FQNEAQ (reference sequence). There are 15 residues in the CDR3. Trimming cost V 5 bases and J 6 bases; bases outside gene matches: 5. Written as DNA, the CDR3 is TGTGCCAGCAGCCTCGGACTAGCGGGAGGAAAGACCCAGTACTTC. Its translation is CASSLGLAGGKTQYF. The full variable domain, rest sourced from reference TRBV7-9 and TRBJ2-5, is DTGVSQNPRHKITKRGQNVTFRCDPISEHNRLYWYRQTLGQGPEFLTYFQNEAQLEKSRLLSDRFSAERPKGSFSTLEIQRTEQGDSAMYLCASSLGLAGGKTQYFGPGTRLLVL.

The genes are TRBV5-6 and TRBJ2-7; no firm D call. The CDR3 is made up of 16 amino acids. CDR1 and CDR2 from the germline V gene are SGHDT and YYEEEE. V was cut by 4 bases and J by 7 bases, with 24 bases left in between. The CDR3 region has the DNA TGTGCCAGCAGCGGTATCAACGTTGCCCCTGGGAAGGAGCAGTACTTC. It encodes CASSGINVAPGKEQYF.

The chain recombines TRBV7-3 with TRBJ2-1; 7 bases align to TRBD2. V lost 2 bases and J lost 6; bases outside the gene matches: 4. CDR3 length equals 14 residues. Germline V gene data show CDR1 as SGHTA and CDR2 as FQGTGA. Here the CDR3 reads CASSLSPSGNEQFF. CDR3 nucleotide sequence: TGTGCCAGCAGCTTATCTCCTAGCGGCAATGAGCAGTTCTTC.

J is TRBJ2-1 and V is TRBV4-1; the match to TRBD1 covers 10 bases. The J segment lost 8 bases and the V segment lost 4 bases, leaving 8 bases of the junction unmatched. The germline gives CDR1 MGHRA, CDR2 YSYEKL. The CDR3 has 15 amino acids. CDR3 residues: CASSRIRDRGHEQFF. As DNA, the CDR3 is TGCGCCAGCAGCCGGATCCGGGACAGGGGCCATGAGCAGTTCTTC.

The V gene is TRBV11-2, the J gene TRBJ2-2, with 9 bases aligning to TRBD2. CDR1 and CDR2 from the germline V gene are SGHAT and FQNNGV. With V trimmed by 1 base and J by 6 bases, 3 bases remained unmatched. CDR3 length equals 15 residues. CDR3 protein: CASSLVAGVAGELFF. The CDR3 bases are TGTGCCAGCAGCTTAGTAGCGGGAGTTGCCGGGGAGCTGTTTTTT.

V gene TRBV6-1 combines with J gene TRBJ2-1, with D possibly being TRBD1 (6 bases). Germline CDR1 reads MNHNS; CDR2 reads SASEGT. Trimming left V 3 bases short and J 2 bases short, with 8 bases between. The length of the CDR3 is 14 residues. The CDR3 sequence is CASSDWGPYNEQFF. The CDR3 DNA is TGTGCCAGCAGTGATTGGGGGCCCTACAATGAGCAGTTCTTC.

This sequence joins TRBV29-1 and TRBJ2-1, with TRBD2 as a possible D gene (5 bases). Deletions cut 6 bases from V and 7 bases from J, with 19 bases between. The germline V gene has CDR1 SQVTM and CDR2 ANQGSEA. This CDR3 region has 14 residues. The CDR3 region is CSVQTFVTTNEQFF. The CDR3 DNA reads TGCAGCGTCCAAACGTTTGTGACTACGAATGAGCAGTTCTTC.

This chain uses TRBV4-1 with TRBJ2-7; TRBD2 might be the D (6 bases). Germline V gene data show CDR1 as MGHRA and CDR2 as YSYEKL. Trimming cost V 3 bases and J 0 bases, with 12 bases left between them. This CDR3 contains 15 residues. The CDR3 region has the DNA TGCGCCAGCAGCCACCCCCCAGCGGGCTCCTACGAGCAGTACTTC. Translating gives CASSHPPAGSYEQYF.

The genes are TRBV18 and TRBJ2-3; D is unclear. From germline, CDR1 is KGHSH and CDR2 LQKENI. V lost 8 bases and J lost 3, with 9 bases in between. The CDR3 is 12 amino acids. CDR3 sequence: CASTGRTDTQYF. DNA for the CDR3: TGTGCCAGCACGGGCCGGACAGATACGCAGTATTTT. Full variable domain (rest looked up from reference TRBV18 and TRBJ2-3): NAGVMQNPRHLVRRRGQEARLRCSPMKGHSHVYWYRQLPEEGLKFMVYLQKENIIDESGMPKERFSAEFPKEGPSILRIQQVVRGDSAAYFCASTGRTDTQYFGPGTRLTVL.

The chain uses TRBV4-1 and TRBJ2-1, with D possibly matching TRBD2 (5 bases). V was shortened by 1 base and J by 12 bases, with 10 bases between the two germline ends. Germline lookup yields CDR1 MGHRA and CDR2 YSYEKL. The CDR3 runs 12 residues. The CDR3 DNA sequence: TGCGCCAGCAGCCAAGGTGGAGCGGTGCAGTTCTTC. Amino acids: CASSQGGAVQFF.

V gene TRBV10-3 combines with J gene TRBJ1-1; 7 nucleotides match TRBD1. The CDR3 has 15 residues. Germline CDR1 and CDR2: ENHRY and SYGVKD. V gave up 2 bases and J gave up 4 bases; unmatched junction bases: 7. The CDR3 loop reads CAISEAGGRGTEAFF. CDR3 coding DNA: TGTGCCATCAGTGAGGCAGGGGGAAGGGGCACTGAAGCTTTCTTT.

The gene calls are TRBV29-1 and TRBJ1-5; D unresolved. Trimming shortened V by 4 bases and J by 7 bases, and 14 bases separated the two germline ends. The CDR3 is 13 amino acids. Germline lookup yields CDR1 SQVTM and CDR2 ANQGSEA. The CDR3 bases are TGCAGCGTTGTAGGCCAGCACGACCAGCCCCAGCATTTT. This encodes CSVVGQHDQPQHF.

The CDR3 reads CASSLGSTERNQPQHF. As DNA, the CDR3 is TGCGCCAGCAGCCTCGGTTCGACGGAGCGGAATCAGCCCCAGCATTTT. The chain employs TRBV5-1 and TRBJ1-5; unclear D gene. CDR1 SGHRS and CDR2 YFSETQ come from the germline V gene. V dropped 4 bases and J dropped 4 bases, with 18 bases sitting between them. This CDR3 has 16 residues.

J is TRBJ2-7 and V is TRBV30; possibly TRBD1 or TRBD2 for D (5 bases each). V was pared by 2 bases and J by 0 bases, with 17 bases between. This CDR3 region has 16 residues. CDR1 and CDR2 from the germline V gene are GTSNPN and SVGIG (reference sequence). This chain's CDR3 is CAWSPIRGTFSYEQYF. CDR3 DNA sequence: TGTGCCTGGAGTCCGATCCGAGGGACGTTCTCCTACGAGCAGTACTTC.

This clone was detected only a few times. The J gene is TRBJ1-1, the V gene TRBV19; no reliable D call. The germline gives CDR1 LNHDA, CDR2 SQIVND (reference sequence). V was shortened by 8 bases and J by 7 bases, with 11 bases between the two germline ends. The length of the CDR3 is 11 residues. The CDR3 spells CASSDRYEAFF. The CDR3 bases are TGTGCCAGTTCGGACCGGTATGAAGCTTTCTTT.